The T cell receptor (beta chain) under discussion was sequenced for a study of glioma-infiltrating T cells after dendritic cell vaccination. Study findings and constraints: Only a small number of patients had complete blood and tumor samples.

This CDR3 contains 15 residues. Germline V CDR1 and CDR2: KGHSH, LQKENI. V lost 3 bases and J lost 9, with 18 bases in between. Specified time point: after dendritic cell vaccination, including at tumor progression/relapse. All glioblastoma patients lacked an isocitrate dehydrogenase mutation. Blood PBMC samples: pre-vaccination, two weeks post third vaccination, and at tumor progression. Here immunoSEQ multiplex PCR was the method, and the copy in TCRdb shows in-frame clones only, minus some. The sample gives more than 85,000 clones, around 87% of which show up once; around 2.6% is in the top ten. Remarks on this clone: The antigen is not known.

The sequence was collected from a human donor with glioblastoma. The sequences come from blood, collected after dendritic cell vaccination. The chain couples TRBV18 to TRBJ2-1; a weak D match, TRBD1 (6 bases). The chain's CDR3 is CASSPGQRRFGEQFF. The CDR3 region has the DNA TGTGCCAGCTCACCTGGACAGCGGAGGTTTGGTGAGCAGTTCTTC.